The source of this T cell receptor (beta chain) is a study of T cell changes during pregnancy in multiple sclerosis. Repertoires were generated with immunoSEQ multiplex PCR, while TCRdb's copy carries only in-frame clones and drops some. The sample includes approximately 97,000 clones, less than 95% of them seen just once. The V and J ends lost 6 bases and 2 bases respectively, with 14 bases between them. Germline V gene sequence: CDR1 MNHEY, CDR2 SMNVEV (reference sequence). This CDR3 has 15 amino acids. The sequencing used peripheral blood, collected in the second trimester of pregnancy. This chain connects TRBV27 to TRBJ1-5; no firm D call. This sequence was found in a female donor in good health, enrolled as a control in a pregnancy study. CDR3 nucleotides: TGTGCCAGCAGGAGGGATCCGACCGGCAATCAGCCCCAGCATTTT. Translation gives CASRRDPTGNQPQHF.